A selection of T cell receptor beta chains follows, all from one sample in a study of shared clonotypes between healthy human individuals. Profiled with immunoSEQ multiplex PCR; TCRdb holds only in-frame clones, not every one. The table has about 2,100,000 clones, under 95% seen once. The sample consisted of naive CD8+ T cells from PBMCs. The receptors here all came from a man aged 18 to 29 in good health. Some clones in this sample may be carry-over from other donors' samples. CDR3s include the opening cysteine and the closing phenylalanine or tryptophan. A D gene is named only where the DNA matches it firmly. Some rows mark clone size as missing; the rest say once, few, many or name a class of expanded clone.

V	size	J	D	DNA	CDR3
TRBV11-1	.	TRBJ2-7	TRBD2	TGTGCCAGCAGCCTAGCGGGAGGCGAGCAGTACTTC	CASSLAGGEQYF
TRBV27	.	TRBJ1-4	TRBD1	TGTGCCAGCAGTTTGTCCCCCAGGGGGGCTGAAAAACTGTTTTTT	CASSLSPRGAEKLFF
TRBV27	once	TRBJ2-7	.	TGTGCCAGCAGTGTAAACCCTCAAGACTACGAGCAGTACTTC	CASSVNPQDYEQYF
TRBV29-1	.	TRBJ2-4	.	TGCAGCGTCCAGGGTTTGGCCAAAAACATTCAGTACTTC	CSVQGLAKNIQYF
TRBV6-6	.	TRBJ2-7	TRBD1	TGTGCCAGCAGTTACTTTCCAGGACAGGGTTACGAGCAGTACTTC	CASSYFPGQGYEQYF
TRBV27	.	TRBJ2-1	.	TGTGCCAGCAGTTGGGACGGCTCCTACAATGAGCAGTTCTTC	CASSWDGSYNEQFF
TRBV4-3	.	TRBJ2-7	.	TGCGCCAGCAGCCAAGAACGGGGGCTACCGAACGAGCAGTACTTC	CASSQERGLPNEQYF
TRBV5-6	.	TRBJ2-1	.	TGTGCCAGCAGCTTGGGCTCTGGGACCGGCTATGAGCAGTTCTTC	CASSLGSGTGYEQFF
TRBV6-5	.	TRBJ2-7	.	TGTGCCAGCAGTTACTCGATGCGGGATAGGTACGAGCAGTACTTC	CASSYSMRDRYEQYF
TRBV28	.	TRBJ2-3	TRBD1	TGTGCCAGCAGTTTTGACAGGGGGTCGACAGATACGCAGTATTTT	CASSFDRGSTDTQYF
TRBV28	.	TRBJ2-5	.	TGTGCCAGCAGTTTAGAACCCTGGGGGACCCAGTACTTC	CASSLEPWGTQYF
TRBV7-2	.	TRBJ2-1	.	TGTGCCAGCAGCTTAACAACTGGCTACAATGAGCAGTTCTTC	CASSLTTGYNEQFF
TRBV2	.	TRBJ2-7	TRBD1	TGTGCCAGCACCCAACGGACAGGTGCGTGGGTGGGGCAGTACTTC	CASTQRTGAWVGQYF
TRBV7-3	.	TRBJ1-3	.	TGTGCCAGCAGCTTAACTCCCCGAGCGGGAAACACCATATATTTT	CASSLTPRAGNTIYF
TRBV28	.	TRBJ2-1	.	TGTGCCAGCAGCCCTAAGCGGAGGAATGAGCAGTTCTTC	CASSPKRRNEQFF
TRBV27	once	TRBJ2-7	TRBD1	TGTGCCTCCCGGCCCGTCGGGACAGGGGGTTACGAGCAGTACTTC	CASRPVGTGGYEQYF
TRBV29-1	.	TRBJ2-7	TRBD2	TGCAGCGTTGGACTAGCGGGAGCGGGGGTTTCTTACGAGCAGTACTTC	CSVGLAGAGVSYEQYF
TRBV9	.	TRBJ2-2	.	TGTGCCAGCAGCGTCGATGGGGGGAGGAACACCGGGGAGCTGTTTTTT	CASSVDGGRNTGELFF
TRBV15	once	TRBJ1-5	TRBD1	TGTGCCACCAGCGGGATGGACAGGAACAATCAGCCCCAGCATTTT	CATSGMDRNNQPQHF
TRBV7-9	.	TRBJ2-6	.	TGTGCCAGCAGCTTAATAGCAGGGGAATCTGGGGCCAACGTCCTGACTTTC	CASSLIAGESGANVLTF
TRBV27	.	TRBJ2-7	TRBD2	TGTGCCAGCAGTTCTAGCGGGAGGAATCACGAGCAGTACTTC	CASSSSGRNHEQYF
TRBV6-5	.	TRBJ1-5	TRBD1	TGTGCCAGTGACAGGGTTTATAGCAATCAGCCCCAGCATTTT	CASDRVYSNQPQHF
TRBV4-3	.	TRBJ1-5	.	TGCGCCAGCAGCCAGGCTCTTTTGGAGCCCCAGCATTTT	CASSQALLEPQHF
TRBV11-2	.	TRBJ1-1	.	TGTGCCAGCAGCCCTGCTGGACTTTACACTGAAGCTTTCTTT	CASSPAGLYTEAFF
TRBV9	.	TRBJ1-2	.	TGTGCCAGCAGCGGGAGACAGGTTCTTGGCTACACCTTC	CASSGRQVLGYTF
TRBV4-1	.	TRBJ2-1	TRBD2	TGCGCCAGCAGCCAAGATGGGCTAGCGGGAGGGTATGAGCAGTTCTTC	CASSQDGLAGGYEQFF
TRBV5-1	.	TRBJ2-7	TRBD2	TGCGCCAGCAGCTTGGCCAGAAAGAGCGGGAGGGCCTCCGAGCAGTACTTC	CASSLARKSGRASEQYF
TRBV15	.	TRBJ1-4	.	TGTGCCACCAGCAGTAGGACCTCGCCCACTAAAAAACTGTTTTTT	CATSSRTSPTKKLFF
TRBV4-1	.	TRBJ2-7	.	TGCGCCAGCAGCCCAGTCGGGGGACCCTCCTACGAGCAGTACTTC	CASSPVGGPSYEQYF
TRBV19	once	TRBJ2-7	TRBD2	TGTGCCAGTAGTATACGGCTCTCTTTACGGGGGGCCTACGAGCAGTACTTC	CASSIRLSLRGAYEQYF
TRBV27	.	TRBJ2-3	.	TGTGCCAGCAGCCCCGAGGGCCCCCGAACAGATACGCAGTATTTT	CASSPEGPRTDTQYF
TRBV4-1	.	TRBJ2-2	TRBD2	TGCGCCAGCAGCCAAAAATTCGGCGGGAGGAATATGGAGCTGTTTTTT	CASSQKFGGRNMELFF
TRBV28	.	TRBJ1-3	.	TGTGCCAGCAGTCCGTTCTCTGGAAACACCATATATTTT	CASSPFSGNTIYF
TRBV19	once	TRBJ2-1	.	TGTGCCAGTAGTATCGAAACGGGACCGCAGTTCTTC	CASSIETGPQFF